Detailed here is one T cell receptor (beta chain). Repertoires were generated with immunoSEQ multiplex PCR, while TCRdb's copy carries only in-frame clones and drops some. The repertoire consists of 150,000 to 200,000 clones, with approximately 92% occurring once and the leading ten covering more than 1.3%. The data stem from a study of control samples from healthy donors and cancer patients. The CDR3 consists of 17 residues. Germline V gene sequence: CDR1 LNHDA, CDR2 SQIVND (reference sequence). The ends lost 5 bases at V and 2 bases at J; junction bases unmatched: 12. This rearrangement joins TRBV19 to TRBJ1-5; 7 nucleotides match TRBD1. The specimen was blood. This receptor was identified in a man aged 25 to 40 in good health. CDR3 sequence reads: CASSLEGNRGGNQPQHF. CDR3 DNA sequence: TGTGCCAGTAGTCTCGAGGGGAACAGGGGTGGCAATCAGCCCCAGCATTTT.